This entry is about one T cell receptor beta chain. The antigen remains undetermined. This CDR3 is built from 14 residues. V lost 4 bases and J 6 bases, leaving 12 bases between the germline ends. The germline V gene encodes CDR1 SGHAT and CDR2 FQNNGV. The data were taken from a study of identical twins. TCRdb used MiXCR to reprocess the 5' RACE reads, holding one entry per CDR3 protein. The repertoire holds about 810,000 distinct CDR3 sequences, with about 12% as singletons. General observations from the study: Insertions were fewer in abundant cord blood beta clonotypes, whereas memory repertoires showed none of this pattern.

The sample also formed part of further work on yellow fever vaccine responses in identical twins.

Sample: PBMCs. The TCR sequence derives from a woman between 18 and 30 years old in good health. The chain links TRBV11-2 to TRBJ1-4; D is ambiguous. This CDR3 is CASSYRAGYEKLFF. CDR3 bases: TGTGCCAGCAGCTACCGCGCAGGATATGAAAAACTGTTTTTT.